Listed here is a single T cell receptor (beta chain). Antigen: not known. In the PCR, 60 Vbeta and 13 Jbeta primers were used. The table came from immunoSEQ multiplex PCR; TCRdb's copy has only in-frame clones and leaves some out. The sample contains some 130,000 clones, over 65% of which appear only once. This entry is derived from a study of cytomegalovirus exposure and HLA in healthy donors. Study at large: Genetic ancestry analysis placed around four fifths of the approximately 400 donors that were genotyped in the Caucasian-associated cluster. Study-wide results and caveats: Further analysis, carried out later, found HLA-associated TCR beta chains more clonally expanded than equally common other chains. Earlier results showed most TCR beta V segments being productive about 90% or about 30% of the time.

Each of the donors was a healthy bone marrow donor. The sequenced material came from PBMCs. The receptor was isolated from a female donor in good health and CMV-seropositive.

CDR3 in amino acids: CASSIDTGPPGGYTF. In nucleotides, the CDR3 is TGTGCCAGCAGTATTGACACAGGCCCCCCAGGAGGCTACACCTTC. This chain joins TRBV28 and TRBJ1-2; maybe TRBD1 (5 bases). Germline CDR1 reads MDHEN; CDR2 reads SYDVKM. The V and J ends lost 5 bases and 8 bases respectively, with 21 bases between them. The CDR3 contains 15 residues.